The following is a TCR beta chain sequence with its context. Its antigen is not identified. Second-dose recipients at about 4 or about 12 weeks were treated as one pooled group. The repertoire was sequenced with immunoSEQ multiplex PCR; TCRdb's copy has only in-frame clones and lacks some. The data hold some 180,000 clones, with around 90% observed a single time. These data belong to a study of T cell responses to AZD1222 COVID-19 vaccine. The study's findings and limits: The repertoires were collected only after the peak T cell response. A mostly white British donor set with more females was recruited, and clonal diversity was possibly underestimated.

In germline, CDR1 is MNHEY, CDR2 SVGAGI. The CDR3 loop spans 15 amino acids. The V gene lost 6 bases and the J gene lost 1 base, with 14 bases spanning the gap. The sequencing here drew on peripheral blood, taken 28 days after the second AZD1222 dose. The receptor was isolated from an adult who received the AZD1222 COVID-19 vaccine. The rearrangement uses TRBV6-5 and TRBJ2-3; D perhaps matches TRBD1 (6 bases). Here the CDR3 reads CASRRNREGTDTQYF. CDR3 nucleotides: TGTGCCAGCAGAAGAAACAGGGAAGGCACAGATACGCAGTATTTT.